The source of this TCR beta chain is a study of tumor-infiltrating lymphocytes in primary liver carcinoma. Study-wide context: Surgery removed the patients' primary liver carcinoma. Samples yielded about 3.65 to 7.13 million productive TCRbeta reads, similar across tissue types. Study-wide findings and caveats: For tumor-adjacent and tumor-blood pairs, overlap was less than that seen for tumor region pairs.

Germline DNA was also extracted, with blood RNA taken from unsorted whole blood. With approximately 500 ng total RNA as template and a constant-region primer, TCR beta cDNA was made. For TCR beta, libraries were produced by three nested multiplex PCR rounds using slightly modified ARM-PCR. TRBV1-TRBV30 forward and Cbeta reverse primers drove the first two roughly 10-cycle rounds. TCRdb processed the multiplex PCR reads anew with MiXCR; each CDR3 protein has one entry. Seen here are a few hundred thousand distinct CDR3 sequences, roughly 60% observed once, and the top ten hold about a sixth. This CDR3 region has 13 residues. The V gene's germline CDR1 is SGHNT and CDR2 YENEEA. This clonotype was counted a single time. Its matching antigen is unknown. Compared with germline, one end of the junction differs, possibly owing to a read error.

The rearrangement joins TRBV11-3 to TRBJ1-5; the D is unclear. The clonotype comes from a woman aged 30 to 39 with primary liver carcinoma and hepatitis B virus infection. Source material: peripheral blood. The chain's CDR3 is CASSSSRYQLQHF. DNA of the CDR3: TGTGCCAGCAGTTCCAGCCGGTATCAGCTCCAGCATTTT.